These 26 T cell receptor beta chains originate from one sample sequenced in a study of blood T cell repertoires in COVID-19 (TCRdb year 2020). The library was obtained by the immunoSEQ multiplex PCR assay. The table was pulled from immuneACCESS by TCRdb, which kept in-frame rearrangements only. Such tables lose some clones; where checked, under half of the loss comes from unresolved V genes, and the rest has no known cause. Recorded for this sample are around 190,000 clones; around 85% of them occurred a single time. Of the sample, over 10% falls within the top ten clones. Sequenced material: peripheral blood. These receptors all stem from a woman in her 50s with acute or convalescent COVID-19.

V is TRBV11-2 and J is TRBJ1-3; TRBD1 aligns across 7 bases. The CDR3 consists of 16 residues. Germline V CDR1 and CDR2: SGHAT, FQNNGV. J gave up 2 bases and V 5 bases, and 9 bases lay outside the gene matches. Here the CDR3 reads CASSNTLTGTGNTIYF. DNA of the CDR3: TGTGCCAGCAGCAACACCTTGACAGGGACTGGAAACACCATATATTTT. Variable domain in full (rest from reference TRBV11-2 and TRBJ1-3): EAGVAQSPRYKIIEKRQSVAFWCNPISGHATLYWYQQILGQGPKLLIQFQNNGVVDDSQLPKDRFSAERLKGVDSTLKIQPAKLEDSAVYLCASSNTLTGTGNTIYFGEGSWLTVV.

This clone occurred a few times. V and J are TRBV18 and TRBJ2-7; tentative D call: TRBD1 (6 bases). Germline lookup yields CDR1 KGHSH and CDR2 LQKENI. This CDR3 has 13 amino acids. The germline V and J ends were trimmed by 2 bases and 6 bases, with 11 bases remaining between them. CDR3 sequence: CASSPNTGREQYF. DNA for the CDR3: TGTGCCAGCTCACCAAATACAGGGCGCGAGCAGTACTTC. Full variable domain (missing parts from reference TRBV18 and TRBJ2-7): NAGVMQNPRHLVRRRGQEARLRCSPMKGHSHVYWYRQLPEEGLKFMVYLQKENIIDESGMPKERFSAEFPKEGPSILRIQQVVRGDSAAYFCASSPNTGREQYFGPGTRLTVT.

The chain employs TRBV9 and TRBJ1-5, with D maybe TRBD1 (5 bases). CDR1 SGDLS and CDR2 YYNGEE come from the germline V gene. V was pared by 0 bases and J by 7 bases, with 26 bases between. CDR3 size: 19 residues. CDR3: CASSVEGGWQGRKRQPQHF. CDR3 in DNA: TGTGCCAGCAGCGTAGAGGGAGGATGGCAGGGAAGAAAGAGGCAGCCCCAGCATTTT.

This clone showed up just a few times. CDR3 coding DNA: TGCGCCAGCAGCTCACCCCTTGGGGGGGCCGGAGATACGCAGTATTTT. This gives the protein CASSSPLGGAGDTQYF. The chain has TRBV5-1 and TRBJ2-3, with TRBD2 as a possible D gene (7 bases). This CDR3 is built from 16 residues. Germline CDR1 and CDR2: SGHRS and YFSETQ. The ends were cut back, 3 bases at V and 5 bases at J, with 19 bases in the middle.

The chain links TRBV11-2 to TRBJ1-3; D gene unclear. V was trimmed by 0 bases and J by 1 base, leaving 16 bases between them. Germline V CDR1 and CDR2: SGHAT, FQNNGV. This CDR3 has 18 residues. This CDR3 reads CASSLDWALAGSGNTIYF. CDR3 sequence (DNA): TGTGCCAGCAGCTTAGACTGGGCGCTGGCTGGTTCTGGAAACACCATATATTTT. The whole variable domain, remainder taken from reference TRBV11-2 and TRBJ1-3, is EAGVAQSPRYKIIEKRQSVAFWCNPISGHATLYWYQQILGQGPKLLIQFQNNGVVDDSQLPKDRFSAERLKGVDSTLKIQPAKLEDSAVYLCASSLDWALAGSGNTIYFGEGSWLTVV.

This chain uses TRBV18 with TRBJ1-1; no clear D. Trimming cost V 3 bases and J 1 base, with 15 bases left between them. Per germline, CDR1 KGHSH and CDR2 LQKENI. CDR3 length equals 16 residues. CDR3 DNA sequence: TGTGCCAGCTCACCTCCTGGAGTAGTGACGAACACTGAAGCTTTCTTT. Its protein product is CASSPPGVVTNTEAFF.

This chain uses TRBV7-2 with TRBJ2-5; TRBD2 agrees at 8 bases. CDR3 length: 16 residues. Looked up from germline, CDR1 is SGHTA and CDR2 is FQGNSA. The trim removed 2 bases at V and 4 bases at J, leaving 9 bases unmatched. The CDR3 here is CASSLIPGTRGETQYF. CDR3 bases: TGTGCCAGCAGCTTAATTCCCGGGACTAGGGGAGAGACCCAGTACTTC.

V and J are TRBV11-3 and TRBJ2-1; 14 bases fit TRBD2. The ends lost 4 bases at V and 10 bases at J; junction bases unmatched: 6. The CDR3 consists of 15 residues. Germline CDR1 reads SGHNT; CDR2 reads YENEEA. The CDR3 nucleotides read TGTGCCAGCAGCTCGGGACTAGCGGGAGCGGGGGAGCAGTTCTTC. Protein product: CASSSGLAGAGEQFF. The full variable domain, in which reference TRBV11-3 and TRBJ2-1 provide the parts outside the CDR3, is EAGVVQSPRYKIIEKKQPVAFWCNPISGHNTLYWYLQNLGQGPELLIRYENEEAVDDSQLPKDRFSAERLKGVDSTLKIQPAELGDSAVYLCASSSGLAGAGEQFFGPGTRLTVL.

The rearrangement links TRBV6-5 to TRBJ2-3; the D gene is possibly TRBD2 (6 bases). CDR3 size: 15 residues. V was cut by 8 bases and J by 2 bases, with 17 bases left in between. The germline CDR1 and CDR2 sequences are MNHEY and SVGAGI. CDR3 nucleotides: TGTGCCAGCGTTCGGACTACCAGCTACACAGATACGCAGTATTTT. Amino acids: CASVRTTSYTDTQYF.

This clone has just one count. This chain links TRBV2 with TRBJ2-3, with 8 bases aligning to TRBD1. Per germline, CDR1 SNHLY and CDR2 FYNNEI. This CDR3 contains 14 residues. With 5 bases clipped from V and 5 bases from J, the junction kept 6 bases outside the gene matches. CDR3 sequence: CASSQGASVDTQYF. The CDR3 nucleotides read TGTGCCAGCAGTCAGGGGGCGTCGGTAGATACGCAGTATTTT.

The rearrangement joins TRBV28 to TRBJ2-5; D call uncertain. V was pared by 6 bases and J by 5 bases, with 7 bases between. The CDR3 is made up of 11 amino acids. Looked up from germline, CDR1 is MDHEN and CDR2 is SYDVKM. The CDR3 DNA follows: TGTGCCAGCAGGGCCCCCGAGACCCAGTACTTC. It yields the protein CASRAPETQYF.

The genes are TRBV6-5 and TRBJ2-7, with 10 nucleotides matching TRBD2. CDR1 and CDR2 from the germline V gene are MNHEY and SVGAGI. V was pared by 8 bases and J by 0 bases, with 4 bases of the junction left unmatched. The CDR3 extends over 14 amino acids. Written as DNA, the CDR3 is TGTGCCAGCGGGGGACTAGCGAACTCCTACGAGCAGTACTTC. This gives the protein CASGGLANSYEQYF.

V gene TRBV27 combines with J gene TRBJ2-2; D perhaps matches TRBD2 (5 bases). The CDR3 runs to 17 residues. V was pared by 0 bases and J by 0 bases, with 11 bases between. CDR1 and CDR2 from the germline V gene are MNHEY and SMNVEV (reference sequence). The CDR3 region has the DNA TGTGCCAGCAGTTTATCTAGGTCGGGATCGAACACCGGGGAGCTGTTTTTT. It is translated as CASSLSRSGSNTGELFF.

The J gene is TRBJ1-5, the V gene TRBV27; 10 nucleotides match TRBD1. The ends lost 6 bases at V and 7 bases at J; junction bases unmatched: 9. Germline CDR1 is MNHEY and CDR2 is SMNVEV (reference sequence). The CDR3 runs to 15 residues. The CDR3 sequence: CASRPTGGQGQPQHF. The CDR3 DNA reads TGTGCCAGCAGGCCGACAGGGGGCCAAGGGCAGCCCCAGCATTTT.

The chain is built from TRBV30 and TRBJ1-1; D unclear. The CDR3 length is 13 residues. V was trimmed by 2 bases and J by 4 bases, leaving 11 bases between them. CDR1 and CDR2 (germline): GTSNPN, SVGIG (reference sequence). CDR3: CAWSFQATTEAFF. DNA for the CDR3: TGTGCCTGGAGTTTTCAGGCAACCACTGAAGCTTTCTTT.

This clone occurred a few times. The chain's CDR3 is CASSIQGLRNGYTF. In nucleotides, the CDR3 is TGCGCCAGCAGCATTCAGGGGCTTCGGAATGGCTACACCTTC. The chain carries TRBV5-1 and TRBJ1-2; D may be TRBD1 (6 bases). V was shortened by 4 bases and J by 6 bases, with 16 bases between the two germline ends. Germline V gene sequence: CDR1 SGHRS, CDR2 YFSETQ. The CDR3 covers 14 residues.

CDR3 region: CASSLTSGRDEQYF. The CDR3, as DNA: TGTGCCAGCTCTCTCACGAGCGGGAGGGACGAGCAGTACTTC. The chain couples TRBV18 to TRBJ2-7, with 10 bases aligning to TRBD2. The V gene end was trimmed by 6 bases and the J gene end by 5 bases; junction bases not matched to a gene: 7. This CDR3 has 14 residues. Germline CDR1 is KGHSH and CDR2 is LQKENI.

The V call is TRBV5-1, the J call TRBJ1-3, with TRBD1 matching over 9 bases. The CDR3 consists of 17 residues. In germline, CDR1 is SGHRS, CDR2 YFSETQ. J gave up 4 bases and V 0 bases, and 8 bases lay outside the gene matches. The chain's CDR3 is CASSLGDNRGPGNTIYF. The CDR3 coding sequence is TGCGCCAGCAGCTTGGGGGACAACAGGGGGCCCGGAAACACCATATATTTT.

In its sample, this clone was seen a few times. The rearrangement links TRBV6-6 to TRBJ2-7; 8 nucleotides line up with TRBD2. CDR1 MNHNY and CDR2 SVGAGI come from the germline V gene (reference sequence). The CDR3 extends over 15 amino acids. J gave up 3 bases and V 6 bases, and 10 bases lay outside the gene matches. This chain's CDR3 is CASRGRTSGDYEQYF. CDR3 nucleotide sequence: TGTGCCAGCAGGGGGCGAACTAGCGGAGACTACGAGCAGTACTTC.

The chain is built from TRBV14 and TRBJ2-7; the match to TRBD1 covers 7 bases. Trimming took 4 bases from V and 2 from J; bases not matched to a gene: 8. Germline V lookup: CDR1 SGHDN, CDR2 FVKESK. CDR3 length: 15 amino acids. The CDR3 region is CASSRHDGQAYEQYF. In DNA form, the CDR3 reads TGTGCCAGCAGCCGTCACGACGGACAGGCCTACGAGCAGTACTTC.

This chain connects TRBV7-8 to TRBJ1-2; possibly TRBD1 for D (6 bases). The germline gives CDR1 SGHVS, CDR2 FQNEAQ. Trimming took off 5 bases at V and 2 bases at J, with 12 bases between the two ends. There are 14 residues in the CDR3. CDR3 coding DNA: TGTGCCAGCAGCGCCCAAGGACAGAACTATGGCTACACCTTC. The encoded protein is CASSAQGQNYGYTF.

The rearrangement links TRBV9 to TRBJ1-2, with TRBD1 as a possible D gene (6 bases). This CDR3 has 15 residues. Trimming removed 4 bases at V and 5 bases at J, with 18 bases between. CDR1 is SGDLS, CDR2 YYNGEE, per germline. CDR3 loop: CASSPASRTGYGYTF. CDR3 bases: TGTGCCAGCAGCCCCGCGTCTCGCACAGGGTATGGCTACACCTTC.

The rearrangement joins TRBV28 to TRBJ2-3; TRBD1 might be the D (5 bases). V was shortened by 2 bases and J by 3 bases, with 12 bases between the two germline ends. There are 15 residues in the CDR3. The germline CDR1 and CDR2 sequences are MDHEN and SYDVKM. The CDR3 DNA follows: TGTGCCAGCAGTTTAGGGGCATCCCAGACAGATACGCAGTATTTT. Residues: CASSLGASQTDTQYF.

The chain uses TRBV7-2 and TRBJ1-1; D gene unclear. This CDR3 spans 15 amino acids. Germline CDR1 and CDR2: SGHTA and FQGNSA. V was cut by 2 bases and J by 1 base, with 11 bases left in between. The CDR3 DNA reads TGTGCCAGCAGCTTAAAGAGCGCACCGAACACTGAAGCTTTCTTT. This sequence encodes CASSLKSAPNTEAFF.

In its sample, this clone was seen a few times. The chain has TRBV29-1 and TRBJ1-2, with TRBD1 as a possible D gene (5 bases). With 4 bases removed from V and 5 bases from J, the gap between germline ends came to 17 bases. This CDR3 has 14 residues. Germline CDR1 and CDR2: SQVTM and ANQGSEA. The CDR3 loop reads CSVAHPRAPYGYTF. The CDR3 DNA is TGCAGCGTTGCCCACCCCAGGGCCCCATATGGCTACACCTTC.

This chain connects TRBV19 to TRBJ2-1; D unclear. V lost 8 bases and J lost 0, with 11 bases in between. CDR1 and CDR2 from the germline V gene are LNHDA and SQIVND (reference sequence). The CDR3 is 14 residues long. The CDR3 DNA sequence: TGTGCCAGTCAACGGGTGAGCTCCTACAATGAGCAGTTCTTC. Translating gives CASQRVSSYNEQFF.